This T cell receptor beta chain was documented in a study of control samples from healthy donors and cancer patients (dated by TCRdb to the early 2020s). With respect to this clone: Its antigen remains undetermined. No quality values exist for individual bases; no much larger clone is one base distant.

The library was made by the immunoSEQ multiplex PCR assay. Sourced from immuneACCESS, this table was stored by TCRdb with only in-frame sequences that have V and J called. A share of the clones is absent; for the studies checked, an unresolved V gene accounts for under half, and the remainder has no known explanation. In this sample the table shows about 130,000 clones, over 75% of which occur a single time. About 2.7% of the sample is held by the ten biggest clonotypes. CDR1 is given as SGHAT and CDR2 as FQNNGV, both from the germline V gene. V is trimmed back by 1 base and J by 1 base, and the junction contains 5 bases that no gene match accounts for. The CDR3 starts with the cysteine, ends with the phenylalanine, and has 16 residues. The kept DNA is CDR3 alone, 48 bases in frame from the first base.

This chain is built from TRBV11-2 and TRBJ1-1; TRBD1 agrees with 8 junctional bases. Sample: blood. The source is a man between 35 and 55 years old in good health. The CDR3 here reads CASSLASGGRNTEAFF. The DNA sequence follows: TGTGCCAGCAGCTTAGCGTCAGGGGGCCGGAACACTGAAGCTTTCTTT.